Listed below are T cell receptor beta chains from one sample, sequenced in a study of early T cells in non-severe SARS-CoV-2 infection. TCRdb re-called the 5' RACE reads with MiXCR, one entry per CDR3 protein. The sample gives around 53,000 distinct CDR3 sequences, about 12% of which show up once; 9.1% is in the top ten. Material: whole blood. The receptors were gathered from an adult who was a healthcare worker with PCR-confirmed SARS-CoV-2 infection or an uninfected control (not recorded which). The CDR3 runs from the conserved cysteine through the conserved F or W. D genes are given only for firm matches. Only some rows state a clone size, as once, few, many or a class for expanded clones.

j_call v_call d_call clone_size cdr3_aa cdr3_nt
TRBJ2-2 TRBV24-1 TRBD2 many CATSDLRGTSGHTGELFF TGTGCCACCAGTGATTTGCGGGGGACTAGCGGACACACCGGGGAGCTGTTTTTT
TRBJ1-2 TRBV21-1 NA NA CASSKANYGYTF TGTGCCAGCAGCAAAGCAAACTATGGCTACACCTTC
TRBJ1-2 TRBV7-2 TRBD1 many CASSLQGRYYGYTF TGTGCCAGCAGCCTACAGGGGAGGTACTATGGCTACACCTTC
TRBJ2-7 TRBV10-1 TRBD1 few CASTGGVPYEQYF TGCGCCAGCACAGGGGGCGTACCCTACGAGCAGTACTTC
TRBJ1-1 TRBV7-9 NA few CASSLRGGVNTEAFF TGTGCCAGCAGCTTACGGGGGGGCGTGAACACTGAAGCTTTCTTT
TRBJ2-1 TRBV12-3/TRBV12-4 NA NA CASRLGLEGGEQFF TGTGCCAGCAGGCTAGGACTAGAGGGGGGTGAGCAGTTCTTC
TRBJ2-1 TRBV4-3 NA NA CASSWSWNEQFF TGCGCCAGCAGTTGGTCGTGGAATGAGCAGTTCTTC
TRBJ2-1 TRBV7-6 NA many CASSLEGDEQFF TGTGCCAGCAGCTTAGAAGGGGATGAGCAGTTCTTC
TRBJ2-7 TRBV29-1 NA NA CSVVIGNSYEQYF TGCAGCGTTGTTATAGGGAACTCCTACGAGCAGTACTTC
TRBJ2-2 TRBV5-4 NA NA CASSPRGGAGNTGELFF TGTGCCAGCAGCCCACGGGGCGGGGCTGGGAACACCGGGGAGCTGTTTTTT
TRBJ2-2 TRBV29-1 NA NA CSARRDTGELFF TGCAGCGCCCGGAGGGACACCGGGGAGCTGTTTTTT
TRBJ1-2 TRBV25-1 NA NA CASSEWEVSGYTF TGTGCCAGCAGTGAATGGGAGGTGTCTGGCTACACCTTC
TRBJ2-3 TRBV7-8 TRBD2 few CASIGGGRADTQYF TGTGCCAGCATCGGGGGGGGGCGAGCAGATACGCAGTATTTT
TRBJ1-4 TRBV4-1 TRBD1 NA CASSPTGVANEKLFF TGCGCCAGCAGCCCTACAGGGGTAGCTAATGAAAAACTGTTTTTT
TRBJ1-5 TRBV29-1 NA many CSVRTEGGPQHF TGCAGCGTCCGGACAGAAGGAGGGCCCCAGCATTTT
TRBJ2-5 TRBV19 NA many CASSPGDNEIETQYF TGTGCCAGTTCTCCCGGGGACAACGAGATCGAGACCCAGTACTTC
TRBJ1-2 TRBV11-3 NA few CASSSDKFYTF TGTGCCAGCAGCTCTGACAAGTTCTACACCTTC
TRBJ2-1 TRBV7-9 NA NA CASSSAPGTENEQFF TGTGCCAGCAGCTCGGCCCCAGGGACGGAAAATGAGCAGTTCTTC
TRBJ2-7 TRBV27 NA NA CASSPITGVPYEQYF TGTGCCAGCAGTCCTATAACGGGGGTGCCATACGAGCAGTACTTC
TRBJ1-1 TRBV29-1 NA many CSVYGGKNTEAFF TGCAGCGTTTACGGGGGGAAGAACACTGAAGCTTTCTTT
TRBJ2-5 TRBV4-1 TRBD1 NA CASSQDPERVTGGRGTQYF TGCGCCAGCAGCCAAGATCCAGAGCGGGTGACAGGGGGAAGGGGGACCCAGTACTTC
TRBJ2-2 TRBV9 NA NA CASSAGGTGELFF TGTGCCAGCAGCGCCGGAGGCACCGGGGAGCTGTTTTTT
TRBJ2-1 TRBV5-1 TRBD1 NA CASSLQGALNEQFF TGCGCCAGCAGCTTACAGGGGGCGCTGAATGAGCAGTTCTTC
TRBJ2-1 TRBV7-6 TRBD2 many CASARLGQERLAGVGEQFF TGTGCCAGTGCCCGGCTGGGACAGGAAAGACTAGCGGGAGTTGGTGAGCAGTTCTTC
TRBJ2-5 TRBV28 NA few CASKSAGARETQYF TGTGCCAGCAAAAGCGCAGGGGCCCGAGAGACCCAGTACTTC
TRBJ2-3 TRBV20-1 TRBD2 NA CSARDWEREDTQYF TGCAGTGCTAGAGACTGGGAGCGGGAAGATACGCAGTATTTT
TRBJ2-1 TRBV29-1 NA many CSVEDPTGASYNEQFF TGCAGCGTTGAAGATCCGACAGGCGCCTCCTACAATGAGCAGTTCTTC
TRBJ2-2 TRBV2 NA many CASSGLVLHTGELFF TGTGCCAGCAGTGGGTTGGTACTTCACACCGGGGAGCTGTTTTTT
TRBJ2-3 TRBV7-6 TRBD2 NA CASSLGAGNTDTQYF TGTGCCAGCAGCTTAGGAGCGGGGAACACAGATACGCAGTATTTT
TRBJ1-1 TRBV6-1 TRBD1 many CASSVGRQGWTEAFF TGTGCCAGCAGTGTGGGAAGACAGGGATGGACTGAAGCTTTCTTT
TRBJ2-7 TRBV9 NA few CASSFSQGKGEQYF TGTGCCAGCAGCTTCTCTCAGGGGAAGGGCGAGCAGTACTTC
TRBJ2-2 TRBV6-2/TRBV6-3 TRBD1 few CASSYKGGEYTGELFF TGTGCCAGCAGTTACAAAGGGGGCGAGTACACCGGGGAGCTGTTTTTT
TRBJ1-4 TRBV20-1 NA NA CSARPGKGGEKLFF TGCAGTGCTAGACCAGGGAAAGGAGGTGAAAAACTGTTTTTT
TRBJ1-5 TRBV20-1 NA many CSALRGVQSNQPQHF TGCAGTGCCCTGAGGGGGGTGCAGAGCAATCAGCCCCAGCATTTT
TRBJ2-1 TRBV5-4 NA many CASSQGRNNEQFF TGTGCCAGCAGCCAAGGGCGGAACAATGAGCAGTTCTTC
TRBJ2-3 TRBV6-8 TRBD2 few CASSYRQALADRTDTQYF TGTGCCAGCAGTTACCGCCAGGCTCTAGCGGATCGCACAGATACGCAGTATTTT
TRBJ2-7 TRBV7-6 NA many CASSLVAGHSSYEQYF TGTGCCAGCAGCTTAGTTGCGGGCCACAGCTCCTACGAGCAGTACTTC
TRBJ1-6 TRBV7-2 NA NA CASSLASNPASF TGTGCCAGCAGCTTGGCTAGTAACCCGGCGTCGTTT
TRBJ2-3 TRBV2 TRBD1 NA CASSLGQGRDTQYF TGTGCCAGCAGCCTTGGACAGGGACGAGATACGCAGTATTTT
TRBJ1-2 TRBV12-3/TRBV12-4 NA few CASSLNRGAYYGYTF TGTGCCAGCAGTTTGAATAGGGGAGCGTACTATGGCTACACCTTC
TRBJ2-2 TRBV11-2 TRBD2 NA CASSTGLAGGETNTGELFF TGTGCCAGCAGCACCGGACTAGCGGGGGGCGAGACGAACACCGGGGAGCTGTTTTTT
TRBJ2-3 TRBV5-4 NA NA CASSPGTVYSDTQYF TGTGCCAGCAGCCCCGGGACGGTTTACTCAGATACGCAGTATTTT
TRBJ2-5 TRBV12-3/TRBV12-4 NA many CASTPRRQKETQYF TGTGCCAGCACCCCCAGACGGCAGAAAGAGACCCAGTACTTC
TRBJ2-1 TRBV24-1 TRBD1 many CATSDRTGSYNEQFF TGTGCCACCAGTGATCGGACAGGTTCCTACAATGAGCAGTTCTTC
TRBJ2-7 TRBV29-1 TRBD2 NA CSVEMASGAYEQYF TGCAGCGTTGAGATGGCTAGCGGAGCCTACGAGCAGTACTTC